This TCR beta chain appears in the sequencing data of a study of regulatory and conventional T cells in RAG deficiency. Sequencing was performed with immunoSEQ multiplex PCR; in TCRdb, only in-frame clones are kept and a portion is missing. The table lists under 45,000 clones, about 75% of them singletons. Conventional CD4+ T cells were sorted from blood as CD25-low CD127-high cells. Study-level results: Shannon entropy fell and Simpson indices rose in RAG-deficient patients. Patient subsets had shorter CDR3s; Omenn Treg-Tconv overlap exceeded 80%. Other subsets showed roughly 10-fold reductions, but Treg unique TCR beta sequences fell about 100-fold in these patients.

Germline CDR1 is SQVTM and CDR2 is ANQGSEA. The V and J ends lost 6 bases and 5 bases, in that order; junction bases with no gene match: 12. This CDR3 contains 14 residues. Note on this clone: The antigen remains unidentified.

These data were also filed under a second study, of regulatory T cells. That work contributes: Amplification used 52 TRBV primers and 13 TRBJ primers. Skewed V and J usage and few unique V-J pairs marked patient repertoires, most in Tregs.

This clonotype was sampled from a human donor in good health. The sequenced sample was CD4+ effector T cells sorted from blood. The chain couples TRBV29-1 to TRBJ2-5; 7 bases match TRBD1. CDR3 sequence: CSVAKGQLSETQYF. DNA for the CDR3: TGCAGCGTGGCCAAGGGACAGCTGAGCGAGACCCAGTACTTC.